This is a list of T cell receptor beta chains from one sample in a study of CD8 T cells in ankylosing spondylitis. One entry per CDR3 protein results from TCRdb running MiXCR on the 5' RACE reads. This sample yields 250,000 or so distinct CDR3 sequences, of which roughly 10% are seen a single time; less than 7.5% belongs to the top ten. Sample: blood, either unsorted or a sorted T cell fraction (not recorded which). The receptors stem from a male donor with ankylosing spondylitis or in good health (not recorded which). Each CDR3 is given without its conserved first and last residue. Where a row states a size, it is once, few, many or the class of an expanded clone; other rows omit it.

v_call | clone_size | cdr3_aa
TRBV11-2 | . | ASRRTGEAEQY
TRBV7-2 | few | ASSRRLETYNEQF
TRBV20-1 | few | SAETDGLTDTQY
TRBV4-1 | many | ASSLGPSYNSPLH
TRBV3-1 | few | ASSQAGGDEQY
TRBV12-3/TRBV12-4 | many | ASSSNRVYYNEQF
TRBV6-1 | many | ASSGGITSGELF
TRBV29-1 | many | SARRQANEQF
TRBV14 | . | ASSQGQRQTDKSSYEQY
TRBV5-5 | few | ASGTGSETEAF
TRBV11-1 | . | ASSLPHRLAGGPGATQY
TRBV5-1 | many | ASSLFQGAYGYT
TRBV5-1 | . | ASSFLDATNEKLF
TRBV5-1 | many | ASSSGQGADFFGTDTQY
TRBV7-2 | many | ASSLRFQGQYEKLF
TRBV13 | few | ASSPSGLAANTGELF
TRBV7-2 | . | ASSPDWGTGNSPLH
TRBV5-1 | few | ASSFVVPYTQY
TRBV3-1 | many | ASTYGQSHYGYT
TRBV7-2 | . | ASQGGLYQPQH
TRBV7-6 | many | ASSRVGGPGELF
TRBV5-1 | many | ASSLLDSAEQY
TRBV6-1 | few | ASSEAPGFVSDTQY